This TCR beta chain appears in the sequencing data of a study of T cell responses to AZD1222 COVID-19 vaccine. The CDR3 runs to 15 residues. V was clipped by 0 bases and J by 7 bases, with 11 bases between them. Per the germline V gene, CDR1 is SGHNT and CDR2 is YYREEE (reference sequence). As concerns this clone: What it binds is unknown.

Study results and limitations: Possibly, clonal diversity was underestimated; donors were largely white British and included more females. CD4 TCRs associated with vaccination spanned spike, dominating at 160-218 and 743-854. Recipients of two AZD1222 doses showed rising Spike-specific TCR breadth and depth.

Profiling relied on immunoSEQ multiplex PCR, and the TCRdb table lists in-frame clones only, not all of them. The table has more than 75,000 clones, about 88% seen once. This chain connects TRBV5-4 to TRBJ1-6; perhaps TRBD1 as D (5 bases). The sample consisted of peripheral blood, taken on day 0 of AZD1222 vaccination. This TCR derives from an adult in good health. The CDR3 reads CASSLVGASNSPLHF. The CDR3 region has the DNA TGTGCCAGCAGCTTGGTCGGGGCCTCGAATTCACCCCTCCACTTT.